This T cell receptor beta chain was sequenced during a study of T cell changes during pregnancy in multiple sclerosis. Trimming took off 8 bases at V and 7 bases at J, with 12 bases between the two ends. The CDR3 extends over 12 amino acids. CDR1 and CDR2 (germline): MDHEN, SYDVKM. Method: immunoSEQ multiplex PCR; TCRdb's copy keeps in-frame clones and lacks some. The sample records around 50,000 clones, 92% being singletons. This TCR was recovered from a female donor in good health, enrolled as a control in a pregnancy study. The gene calls are TRBV28 and TRBJ2-1; D unresolved. Sample: CD4+ T cells from peripheral blood mononuclear cells, taken after pregnancy. CDR3 sequence reads: CASHTVANEQFF. CDR3 nucleotides: TGTGCCAGCCATACAGTGGCGAATGAGCAGTTCTTC. Variable domain in full (rest from reference TRBV28 and TRBJ2-1): DVKVTQSSRYLVKRTGEKVFLECVQDMDHENMFWYRQDPGLGLRLIYFSYDVKMKEKGDIPEGYSVSREKKERFSLILESASTNQTSMYLCASHTVANEQFFGPGTRLTVL.